This TCR beta chain was retrieved from a study of T cells in narcolepsy. On the study more broadly: Enrolled donors included narcolepsy type 1 or type 2 patients and healthy controls. Study findings and constraints: Autoreactive HCRT-specific and TRIB2-specific clonotypes were marked in same-patient CSF-versus-blood CD4+ comparisons.

About this clone: The antigen remains unidentified.

V was cut by 5 bases and J by 5 bases, with 9 bases left in between. This CDR3 is built from 13 residues. The germline CDR1 and CDR2 sequences are MNHNS and SASEGT. Profiling relied on immunoSEQ multiplex PCR, and the TCRdb table lists in-frame clones only, not all of them. The sample has nearly 35,000 clones, 65% to 85% seen once; the top ten hold approximately 0.99%. This chain uses TRBV6-1 with TRBJ2-2; the D gene is possibly TRBD2 (6 bases). This sequence was found in a human donor in good health. Specimen: memory (CD45RA-) CD4+ T cells from blood. The CDR3 DNA reads TGTGCCAGCAGTTATGGGGGGACCGGGGAGCTGTTTTTT. It is translated as CASSYGGTGELFF.